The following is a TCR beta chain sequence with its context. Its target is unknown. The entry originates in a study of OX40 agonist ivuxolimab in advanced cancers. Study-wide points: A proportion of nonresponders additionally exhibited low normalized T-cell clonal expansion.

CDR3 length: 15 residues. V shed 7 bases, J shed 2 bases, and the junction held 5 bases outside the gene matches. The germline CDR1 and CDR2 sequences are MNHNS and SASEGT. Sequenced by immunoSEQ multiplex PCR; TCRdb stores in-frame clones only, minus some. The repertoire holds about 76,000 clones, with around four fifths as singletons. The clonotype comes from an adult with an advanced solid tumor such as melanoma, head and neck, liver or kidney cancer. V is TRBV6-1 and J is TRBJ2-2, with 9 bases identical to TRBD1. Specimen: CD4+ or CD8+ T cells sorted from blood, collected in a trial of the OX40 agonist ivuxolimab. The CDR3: CASISTGGNTGELFF. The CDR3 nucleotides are TGTGCCAGCATTTCGACAGGGGGTAACACCGGGGAGCTGTTTTTT.